The sequence of this T cell receptor (beta chain) was determined in a study of Ad26.COV2.S vaccination and SARS-CoV-2 variants. Overall study: Ad26.COV2.S was injected intramuscularly once or twice, 56 days apart. Study findings and constraints: Vaccine and placebo groups showed comparable non-spike TCR breadth. There was reportedly substantial breadth in spike-specific CD8+ and CD4+ T cell responses after vaccination.

Noted treatment: roughly 19 received Ad26.COV2.S at low or high dose, single or two shots; roughly five received placebo; per-sample allocation not given. Day 63 after the first vaccine or placebo injection was the time point for sampling. Assay used: immunoSEQ multiplex PCR; TCRdb lists only in-frame clones, some missing. The sample has 440,000 or so clones, around 90% seen once. This clone was detected a few times. The antigen is not known. V was shortened by 3 bases and J by 6 bases, with 15 bases between the two germline ends. The CDR3 runs 15 residues. Looked up from germline, CDR1 is SNHLY and CDR2 is FYNNEI.

The chain recombines TRBV2 with TRBJ1-5; the D gene is possibly TRBD1 (6 bases). This clonotype was obtained from a person between 18 and 60 years old who received the Ad26.COV2.S COVID-19 vaccine or a placebo. Sequenced here: peripheral blood, sampled in a trial of Ad26.COV2.S vaccine versus placebo. The CDR3 sequence: CASSDSRTASQPQHF. The CDR3, as DNA: TGTGCCAGCAGTGACTCCCGGACAGCAAGTCAGCCCCAGCATTTT.